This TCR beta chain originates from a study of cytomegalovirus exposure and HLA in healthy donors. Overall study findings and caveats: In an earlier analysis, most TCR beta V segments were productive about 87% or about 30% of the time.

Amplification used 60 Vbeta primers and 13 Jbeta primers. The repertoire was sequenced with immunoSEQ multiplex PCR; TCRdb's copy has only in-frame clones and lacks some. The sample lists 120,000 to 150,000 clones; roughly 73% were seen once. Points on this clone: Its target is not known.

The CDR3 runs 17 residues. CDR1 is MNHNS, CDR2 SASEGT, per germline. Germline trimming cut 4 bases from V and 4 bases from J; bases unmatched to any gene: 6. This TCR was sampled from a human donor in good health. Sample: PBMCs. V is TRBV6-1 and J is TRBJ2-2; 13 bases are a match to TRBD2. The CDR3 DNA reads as TGTGCCAGCAGTGTTGGACTAGCGGGGGAGGGCACCGGGGAGCTGTTTTTT. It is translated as CASSVGLAGEGTGELFF.